This T cell receptor (beta chain) was identified in a study of radiation and T cells in renal cell carcinoma. Findings and caveats of the study: In blood, top tumor clones expanded by 2 weeks, shrinking by 4.

Some clones are missing from TCRdb's copy, which holds only in-frame ones; the method was immunoSEQ multiplex PCR. The repertoire holds some 120,000 clones, approximately 78% seen once, with 1.5% to 2% in the top ten. The germline CDR1 and CDR2 sequences are SNHLY and FYNNEI. This CDR3 has 18 residues. In the case of this clone: Its antigen is as yet unknown. Mismatch with germline at one junction end may stem from a read error.

Specified time point: blood 2 weeks post-SBRT. Described treatment: 15 Gy SBRT to primary tumor, nephrectomy 4 weeks later. The starting material was blood, obtained from a patient whose treatment included radiotherapy and nephrectomy. The clonotype was recovered from an older woman with renal cell carcinoma. The chain recombines TRBV2 with TRBJ1-4, with 10 bases that match TRBD1. CDR3 coding DNA: TGTGCCAGCAGCCTGACAGGGGGCGCAGGGAGCCCGCTTGAACAACTGTTTTTT. This encodes CASSLTGGAGSPLEQLFF.